This T cell receptor (beta chain) was captured in a study of blood T cell repertoires in COVID-19. Overall study context: Acute and convalescent COVID-19 specimens originated in the United States, Italy and Spain. T cells, B-cell-depleted T cells, or PBMCs provided the cDNA or gDNA that served as material.

Source study methods: Counts of nucleated cells, estimated from reference gene primer amplification, were obtained. Data came from immunoSEQ multiplex PCR; TCRdb stores just in-frame clones and leaves some out. V and J calls and clone size are those listed in that table; D and trimming were worked out from the DNA. Seen here are more than 200,000 clones, over 70% observed once, and the top ten hold roughly 8%. This TCR came from a woman of 80 years or more with acute or convalescent COVID-19. The sequencing input was peripheral blood.

CDR3 coding DNA: TGTGCCAGCAGCCCCGGGACAGCCGTGGCCGGGGAGCTGTTTTTT. It codes for CASSPGTAVAGELFF. The chain couples TRBV5-4 to TRBJ2-2, with 7 bases that match TRBD1. The length of the CDR3 is 15 residues. Germline lookup yields CDR1 SGHNT and CDR2 YYREEE (reference sequence). Trimming removed 4 bases from V and 6 bases from J; junction bases left unmatched: 9.